This T cell receptor (beta chain) was documented in a study of T cells after yellow fever vaccination. Study-level points and caveats: Within FACS-sorted repertoires, abundant clonotypes contaminating from the bulk population could be present.

V was trimmed by 6 bases and J by 0 bases, leaving 15 bases between them. The CDR3 runs to 16 residues. This clonotype was recorded many times. The antigen remains unidentified. Template switching with 5'RACE generated the TCR cDNA and added a universal primer site and UMIs. TCRdb processed the 5' RACE reads anew with MiXCR; each CDR3 protein has one entry. The sample records some 320,000 distinct CDR3 sequences, approximately 10% being singletons. This chain joins TRBV12-3 or TRBV12-4 and TRBJ2-4, with a weak D call TRBD2 (6 bases). The source is a man younger than 30 who received the YFV17D yellow fever vaccine. This material consisted of CD4+ T cells sorted from PBMCs, taken 5 days after the yellow fever booster vaccination. CDR3 sequence (DNA): TGTGCCAGCAGCGCACAGCTGGGACTAGCCAAAAACATTCAGTACTTC. It is translated as CASSAQLGLAKNIQYF.